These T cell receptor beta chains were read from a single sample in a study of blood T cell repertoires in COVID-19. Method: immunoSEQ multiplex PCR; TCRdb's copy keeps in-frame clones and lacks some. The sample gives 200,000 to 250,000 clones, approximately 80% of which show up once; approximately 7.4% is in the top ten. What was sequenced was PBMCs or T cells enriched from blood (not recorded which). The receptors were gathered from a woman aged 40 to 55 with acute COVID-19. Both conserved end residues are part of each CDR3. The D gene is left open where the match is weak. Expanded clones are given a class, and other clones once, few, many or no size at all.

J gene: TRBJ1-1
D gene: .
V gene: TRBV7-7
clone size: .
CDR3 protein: CASSVTLNTEAFF
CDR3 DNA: TGTGCTAGCAGCGTTACTTTGAACACTGAAGCTTTCTTT

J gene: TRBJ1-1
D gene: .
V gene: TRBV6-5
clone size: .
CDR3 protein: CATMTDPNTEAFF
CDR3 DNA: TGTGCCACCATGACAGACCCGAACACTGAAGCTTTCTTT

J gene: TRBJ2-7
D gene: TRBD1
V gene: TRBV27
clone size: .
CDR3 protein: CASSWTGFDEQYF
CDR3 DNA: TGTGCCAGCAGTTGGACAGGGTTCGACGAGCAGTACTTC

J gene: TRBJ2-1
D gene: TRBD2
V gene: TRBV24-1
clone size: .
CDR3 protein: CATQVTIAGNNEQFF
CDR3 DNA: TGTGCCACCCAAGTAACCATAGCGGGTAACAATGAGCAGTTCTTC

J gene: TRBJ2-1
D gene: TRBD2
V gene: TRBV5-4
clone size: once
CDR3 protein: CASSLPGGRVHEQFF
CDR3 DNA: TGTGCCAGCAGCTTGCCTGGCGGGAGGGTACATGAGCAGTTCTTC

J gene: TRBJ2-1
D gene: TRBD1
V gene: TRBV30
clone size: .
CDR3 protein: CAWIPGGSYNEQFF
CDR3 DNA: TGTGCCTGGATTCCAGGGGGATCGTACAATGAGCAGTTCTTC

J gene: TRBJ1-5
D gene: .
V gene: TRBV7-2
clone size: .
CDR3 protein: CASSLVQDQPQHF
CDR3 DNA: TGTGCCAGCAGCTTAGTACAAGATCAGCCCCAGCATTTT

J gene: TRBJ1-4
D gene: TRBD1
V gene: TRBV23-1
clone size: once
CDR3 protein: CASSQYRGQGVTNEKLFF
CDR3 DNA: TGCGCCAGCAGTCAATACCGGGGACAGGGAGTAACTAATGAAAAACTGTTTTTT

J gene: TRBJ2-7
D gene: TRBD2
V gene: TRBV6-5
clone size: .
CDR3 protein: CASSYGGGEQYF
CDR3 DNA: TGTGCCAGCAGTTACGGCGGGGGCGAGCAGTACTTC

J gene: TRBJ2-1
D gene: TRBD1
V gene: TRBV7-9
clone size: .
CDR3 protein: CASSLDRGRVFGNEQFF
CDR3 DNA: TGTGCCAGCAGCCTTGACAGGGGGCGCGTTTTCGGCAATGAGCAGTTCTTC

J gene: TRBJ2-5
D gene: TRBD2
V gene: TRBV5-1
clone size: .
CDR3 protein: CASSRGLAGAETQYF
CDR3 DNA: TGCGCCAGCAGCCGAGGACTAGCGGGGGCAGAGACCCAGTACTTC

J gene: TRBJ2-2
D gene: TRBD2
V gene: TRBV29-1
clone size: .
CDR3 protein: CSVAGGSGTGELFF
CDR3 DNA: TGCAGCGTCGCCGGGGGGTCGGGCACCGGGGAGCTGTTTTTT

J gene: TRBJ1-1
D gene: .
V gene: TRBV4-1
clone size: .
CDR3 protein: CASSQVVEGLATEAFF
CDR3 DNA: TGCGCCAGCAGCCAAGTGGTTGAGGGCCTCGCGACTGAAGCTTTCTTT

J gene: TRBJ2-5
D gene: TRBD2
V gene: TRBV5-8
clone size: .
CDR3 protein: CASSLGTSGSEETQYF
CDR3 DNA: TGTGCCAGCAGCTTGGGTACTAGCGGGAGCGAGGAGACCCAGTACTTC

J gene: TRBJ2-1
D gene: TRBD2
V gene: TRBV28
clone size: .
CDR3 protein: CASSVRLAGLNEQFF
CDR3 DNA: TGTGCCAGCAGTGTACGACTAGCGGGCCTCAATGAGCAGTTCTTC

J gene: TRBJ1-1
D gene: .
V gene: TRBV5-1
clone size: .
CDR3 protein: CASSVAPGPPMNTEAFF
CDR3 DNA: TGCGCCAGCAGCGTGGCCCCGGGTCCTCCAATGAACACTGAAGCTTTCTTT

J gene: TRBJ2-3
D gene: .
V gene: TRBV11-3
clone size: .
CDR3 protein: CASSLDLGGLHTDTQYF
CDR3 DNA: TGTGCCAGCAGCTTAGATCTTGGCGGGCTCCACACAGATACGCAGTATTTT

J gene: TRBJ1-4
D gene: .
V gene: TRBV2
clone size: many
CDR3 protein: CASSETRDGKLFF
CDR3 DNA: TGTGCCAGCAGTGAAACCCGGGATGGAAAACTGTTTTTT

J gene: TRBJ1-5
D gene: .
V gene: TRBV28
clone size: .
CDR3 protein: CASSLQGNNQPQHF
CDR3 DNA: TGTGCCAGCAGTTTACAGGGGAACAATCAGCCCCAGCATTTT

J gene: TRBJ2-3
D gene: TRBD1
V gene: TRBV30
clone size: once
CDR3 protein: CAWSVQGTDTQYF
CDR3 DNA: TGTGCCTGGAGTGTACAGGGGACAGATACGCAGTATTTT

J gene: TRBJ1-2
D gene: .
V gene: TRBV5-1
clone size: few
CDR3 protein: CASSLAAGINYGYTF
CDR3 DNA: TGCGCCAGCAGCTTGGCGGCAGGGATTAACTATGGCTACACCTTC

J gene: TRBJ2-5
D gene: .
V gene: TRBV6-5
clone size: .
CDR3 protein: CASNPRGQTQYF
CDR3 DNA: TGTGCCAGCAATCCCAGGGGTCAGACCCAGTACTTC

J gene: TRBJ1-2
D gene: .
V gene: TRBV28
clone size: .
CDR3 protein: CASSLGTLRGYTF
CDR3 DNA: TGTGCCAGCAGTTTAGGGACTTTGAGGGGCTACACCTTC

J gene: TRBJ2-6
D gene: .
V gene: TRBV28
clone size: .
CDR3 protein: CASILTGANVLTF
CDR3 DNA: TGTGCCAGCATATTAACTGGGGCCAACGTCCTGACTTTC

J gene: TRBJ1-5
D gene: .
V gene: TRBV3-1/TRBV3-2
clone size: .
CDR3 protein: CASSQDGGSYSNQPQHF
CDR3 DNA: TGTGCCAGCAGCCAAGATGGCGGTTCGTATAGCAATCAGCCCCAGCATTTT

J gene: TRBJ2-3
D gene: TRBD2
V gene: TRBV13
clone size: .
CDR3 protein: CASSSGLAGARFF
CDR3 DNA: TGTGCCAGCAGCTCGGGACTAGCGGGAGCCCGGTTTTTC

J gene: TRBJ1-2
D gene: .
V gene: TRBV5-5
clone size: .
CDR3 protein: CASSLGHADGYTF
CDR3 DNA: TGTGCCAGCAGCTTGGGACATGCCGACGGCTACACCTTC

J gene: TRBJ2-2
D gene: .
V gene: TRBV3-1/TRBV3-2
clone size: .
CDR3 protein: CASSQKRGYTGELFF
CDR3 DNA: TGTGCCAGCAGCCAGAAACGGGGGTACACCGGGGAGCTGTTTTTT

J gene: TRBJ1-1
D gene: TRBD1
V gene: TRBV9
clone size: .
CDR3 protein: CASSVGVGTGTMNTEAFF
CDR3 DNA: TGTGCCAGCAGCGTAGGAGTCGGGACAGGGACCATGAACACTGAAGCTTTCTTT

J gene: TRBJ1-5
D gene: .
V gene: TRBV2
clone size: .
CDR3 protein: CASSEGHSNQPQHF
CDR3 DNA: TGTGCCAGCAGTGAGGGACATAGCAATCAGCCCCAGCATTTT

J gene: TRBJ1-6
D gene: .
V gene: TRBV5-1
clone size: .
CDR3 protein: CASSPREVLGNSPLHF
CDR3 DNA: TGCGCCAGCAGCCCCCGAGAGGTCTTGGGTAATTCACCCCTCCACTTT

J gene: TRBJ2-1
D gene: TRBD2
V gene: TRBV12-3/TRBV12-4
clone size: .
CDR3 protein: CASSRRLAGASFF
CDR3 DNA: TGTGCCAGCAGTCGCCGACTAGCGGGGGCGTCGTTCTTC

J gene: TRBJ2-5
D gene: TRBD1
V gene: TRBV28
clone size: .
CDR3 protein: CASSFARGRTTQYF
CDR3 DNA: TGTGCCAGCAGTTTTGCCAGGGGGCGTACGACCCAGTACTTC

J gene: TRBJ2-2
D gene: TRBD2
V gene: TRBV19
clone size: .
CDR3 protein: CASSGLAGVTGELFF
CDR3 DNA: TGTGCCAGTAGCGGACTAGCGGGAGTCACCGGGGAGCTGTTTTTT

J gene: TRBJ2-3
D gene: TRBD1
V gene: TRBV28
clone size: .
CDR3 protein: CASNQQGITDTQYF
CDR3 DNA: TGTGCCAGCAATCAACAGGGGATTACAGATACGCAGTATTTT

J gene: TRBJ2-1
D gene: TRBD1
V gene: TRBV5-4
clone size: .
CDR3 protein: CASSLPGQGEYEQFF
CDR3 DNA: TGTGCCAGCAGCTTACCGGGACAGGGAGAGTATGAGCAGTTCTTC

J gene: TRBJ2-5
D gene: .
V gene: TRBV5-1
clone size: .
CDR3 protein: CASSLSGVVGETQYF
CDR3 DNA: TGCGCCAGCAGCCTTTCCGGGGTAGTAGGAGAGACCCAGTACTTC

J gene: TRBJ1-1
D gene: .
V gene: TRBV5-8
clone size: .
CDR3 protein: CASSLGRRLLNTEAFF
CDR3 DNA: TGTGCCAGCAGCTTGGGCAGGCGCTTGCTTAACACTGAAGCTTTCTTT

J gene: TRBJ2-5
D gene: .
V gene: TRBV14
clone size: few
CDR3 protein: CASSQTTQAQYF
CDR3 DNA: TGTGCCAGCAGCCAGACAACACAGGCCCAGTACTTC

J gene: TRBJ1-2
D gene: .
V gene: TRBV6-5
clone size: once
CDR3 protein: CASSPGDGYTF
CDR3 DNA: TGTGCCAGCAGTCCAGGGGACGGCTACACCTTC

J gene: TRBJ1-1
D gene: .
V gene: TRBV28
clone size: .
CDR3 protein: CASSTARGGEGTEAFF
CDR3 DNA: TGTGCCAGCAGTACGGCGCGGGGGGGCGAGGGGACTGAAGCTTTCTTT

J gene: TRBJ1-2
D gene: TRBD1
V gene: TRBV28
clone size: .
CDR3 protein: CASRATGTANYGYTF
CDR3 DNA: TGTGCCAGCAGAGCAACCGGGACAGCGAACTATGGCTACACCTTC

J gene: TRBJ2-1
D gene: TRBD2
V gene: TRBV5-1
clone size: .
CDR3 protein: CASNGGGSSYNEQFF
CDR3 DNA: TGCGCCAGCAACGGAGGCGGGAGCTCCTACAATGAGCAGTTCTTC

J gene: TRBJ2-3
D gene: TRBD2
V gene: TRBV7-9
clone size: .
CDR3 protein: CASSLWASGSTDTQYF
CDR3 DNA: TGTGCCAGCAGCTTATGGGCTAGCGGGAGCACAGATACGCAGTATTTT

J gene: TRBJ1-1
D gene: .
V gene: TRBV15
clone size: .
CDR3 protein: CATSRVATEAFF
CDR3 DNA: TGTGCCACCAGCAGAGTAGCGACTGAAGCTTTCTTT

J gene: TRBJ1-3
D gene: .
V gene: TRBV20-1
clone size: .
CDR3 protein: CSAEYGNTIYF
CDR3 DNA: TGCAGTGCAGAGTACGGAAACACCATATATTTT

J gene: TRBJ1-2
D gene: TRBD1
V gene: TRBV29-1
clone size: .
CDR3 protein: CSVGDREGYGYTF
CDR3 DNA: TGCAGCGTTGGGGACAGGGAGGGGTATGGCTACACCTTC

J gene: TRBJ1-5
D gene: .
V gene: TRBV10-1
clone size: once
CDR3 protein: CASSSDSDQPQHF
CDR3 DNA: TGCGCCAGCAGCTCCGACAGTGATCAGCCCCAGCATTTT

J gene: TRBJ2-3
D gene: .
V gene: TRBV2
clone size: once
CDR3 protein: CASSEAMVGEEYF
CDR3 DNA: TGTGCCAGCAGTGAAGCGATGGTGGGGGAGGAGTATTTT

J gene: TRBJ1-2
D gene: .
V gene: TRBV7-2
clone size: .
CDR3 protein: CASSAPRGSGGYTF
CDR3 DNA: TGTGCCAGCAGCGCCCCAAGGGGATCGGGTGGCTACACCTTC